This T cell receptor beta chain was sequenced during a study of response to subunit inactivated influenza vaccine (dated by TCRdb to 2017 to 2018). Regarding the study in general: To follow how T cells responded to a trivalent subunit inactivated influenza vaccine, the researchers relied on deep quantitative profiling of the T cell receptor repertoire.

Receptor amplification or capture employed RT-PCR. Instrument used: Illumina HiSeq 2500. TCRdb cleaned the public reads at Q25 with fastp, built clones with MiXCR and kept in-frame beta chains. Rows with a matching CDR3 protein are joined into one entry that keeps the most common DNA and genes. In all, the sample holds 650,000 to 700,000 distinct CDR3 sequences, and around a sixth of those were seen once. The ten largest account for roughly 11% of the sample. CDR1 and CDR2, looked up from the germline V gene (reference sequence), are DFQATT and SNEGSKA. The CDR3 measures 15 amino acids from cysteine to phenylalanine. The kept DNA is CDR3 alone, 45 bases in frame from the first base. V is reduced by 0 bases and J by 1 base, leaving a spacing of 12 bases between them. In this sample, this clonotype turned up a few times. Its antigen is unknown. Base qualities are not provided; no much larger clone lies one nucleotide away.

What the work shows at the level of the full study, not this receptor alone: The authors suggested that each seasonal influenza vaccination may recruit only a limited number of new T cells.

This TCR came from a middle-aged man who received an inactivated influenza vaccine. Donor details come from another sample of the same person, matched by shared clones. The sequences come from PBMCs from blood, collected roughly 13 days after vaccination. The chain links TRBV20-1 with TRBJ1-2; TRBD1 could be the D gene, as 6 bases match. The nucleotides are TGCAGTGCTAGAGATTCCGGACAGATTAACTATGGCTACACCTTC. It translates as CSARDSGQINYGYTF.